Sequencing of this TCR beta chain was carried out in a study of blood T cell repertoires in COVID-19. This CDR3 is built from 16 residues. Germline loops: CDR1 SGDLS, CDR2 YYNGEE. The V and J ends lost 1 base and 1 base, in that order; junction bases with no gene match: 3. Study processing details: Scientists estimated how many nucleated cells there were by amplifying reference gene primers. The data were produced by immunoSEQ multiplex PCR, yet TCRdb's version contains in-frame clones alone and is incomplete. Clone size and the V and J calls come from that table; the DNA yielded D and trimming. The data contain 450,000 to 500,000 clones, 80% to 90% of them singletons. This clone was counted at least ten times. Different DNA sequences within this sample yield the same CDR3.

The receptor was derived from a human donor in a cohort sampled during active COVID-19. Sequenced: peripheral blood. The chain uses TRBV9 and TRBJ2-2; 8 bases agree with TRBD2. The CDR3 protein is CASSVSAGGNTGELFF. The CDR3 DNA reads TGTGCCAGCAGCGTATCCGCGGGAGGGAACACCGGGGAGCTGTTTTTT.